This paragraph covers one TCR beta chain sequence. Its specific antigen is unknown. No base quality information exists; no much larger clone differs at one position. This sample was included in a study of blood T cell repertoires in COVID-19 (dated by TCRdb to between 2020 and 2021). Concerning the study at large: The collaborator samples originated in the United States, Italy and Spain and spanned the acute and convalescent phases of COVID-19. Samples were obtained from the ongoing ImmuneRACE study (first 160 participants) and from 1,254 subjects provided by 6 global collaborators. Nearly every sample came with metadata listing a de-identified subject ID, COVID-19 status, age in years and sex. Where available, HLA class I and class II types were obtained from metadata supplied by the sample provider rather than from assay-based typing. Subjects who had been exposed to COVID-19, were actively infected with it, or had recovered from it provided the deeply sampled blood TCRbeta repertoires that made up the dataset. The material from the prospective study consisted of cDNA or gDNA derived from T cells, B-cell-depleted T cells, or PBMCs. The repertoires were released in a freely available public database intended as a resource for research on the immune response to SARS-CoV-2. What the authors observed across the whole study: How much clinical and demographic metadata was included differed by source and by participant, and the metadata was provided uncurated.

Whole blood was collected in K2EDTA tubes by collaborating institutions according to the institutions' own protocols. For TCRbeta analysis, collaborators shipped samples in one of three forms: frozen whole blood, isolated PBMCs, or DNA extracted from either of those sample types. The germline V end is reduced by 8 bases and the J end by 0 bases; junction bases left unmatched: 6. Looking up the germline V gene yields CDR1 SGHVS and CDR2 FQNEAQ. Taken from cysteine to phenylalanine, the CDR3 has 14 residues. Of all the DNA, just the CDR3 is kept, 42 bases in frame from base 1. The immunoSEQ Assay, a bias-controlled multiplex PCR, was used to amplify TCRbeta CDR3 regions from genomic DNA. Under the source paper's analysis protocol: Within the assay, amplification of reference gene primers was used to estimate how many nucleated cells each sample contained. To quantify the absolute abundance of each unique TCRbeta CDR3 rearrangement, sequence reads were collapsed and filtered. For each sample, productive Simpson clonality was calculated as the square root of Simpson's diversity index over productive rearrangements. TCRdb obtained this table from immuneACCESS and retained in-frame rearrangements with V and J assigned. These tables miss some clones; where compared with another copy, unresolved V genes account for less than half of the shortfall, and the remainder is unexplained. V, J and clone size are those of that table, while D and trimming were read from the DNA. In all, the sample holds some 150,000 clones, and around 90% of those were seen once. Clones ranked in the top ten supply approximately 0.55% of the sample.

The material sequenced was peripheral blood. This clonotype was obtained from a man aged 50-59 years with acute or convalescent COVID-19. The chain was built from TRBV7-8 and TRBJ1-1; TRBD1 matches 7 bases in the middle. Here is the DNA: TGTGCCAGCCGGGGGACAGCCATGAACACTGAAGCTTTCTTT. It translates as CASRGTAMNTEAFF.